The sequence of this TCR beta chain was determined in a study of post-analysis software for immune sequencing data. Study results and caveats: Controls showed lower frequencies than patients for several TRBV segments, and TRBV5-6, TRBV5-1 and TRBV20-1 were among these. Multiple sclerosis patients had significantly lower normalized Chao1 diversity than controls.

This clonotype is a singleton in its sample. Its antigen is unknown. Sequencing libraries made from TCR beta cDNA carried unique molecular identifiers. TCRdb reprocessed the PCR reads with MiXCR, giving one entry per CDR3 protein. This sample yields a few hundred thousand distinct CDR3 sequences, of which about 38% are seen a single time; under 5% belongs to the top ten. The CDR3 extends over 16 amino acids. The germline CDR1 and CDR2 sequences are LNHNV and YYDKDF (reference sequence). With V trimmed by 4 bases and J by 3 bases, 11 bases remained unmatched. This receptor was identified in a girl aged 5-17 years with multiple sclerosis. Sequenced sample: blood. The chain is built from TRBV15 and TRBJ2-5; TRBD2 agrees at 7 bases. CDR3 in DNA: TGTGCCACCAGCAACATCGCTAGCGGAGAAAAAGAGACCCAGTACTTC. This translates into CATSNIASGEKETQYF.